These T cell receptor beta chains were read from a single sample in a study of tumor-infiltrating lymphocytes in primary liver carcinoma. TCRdb reprocessed the multiplex PCR reads via MiXCR and lists one record per CDR3 protein. The sample yields 180,000 or so distinct CDR3 sequences, over 45% seen once. Sequencing was done on a sample of peripheral blood. The receptors come from a man in his forties or fifties with primary liver carcinoma and hepatitis B virus infection. Each CDR3 is given with its conserved first and last residue.

TRBJ2-7 TRBV29-1 CSVFGTSGRKYEQYF
TRBJ2-1 TRBV13 CASSPLRDRENNEQFF
TRBJ2-5 TRBV11-2 CASSTDMAGEAQYF
TRBJ2-1 TRBV11-3 CASSRGGVSSYNEQFF
TRBJ1-1 TRBV6-1 CASSDGGTFTEAFF
TRBJ2-3 TRBV12-3/TRBV12-4 CASSLSSGADTQYF
TRBJ2-7 TRBV12-3/TRBV12-4 CATRKDRGSYEQYF
TRBJ1-2 TRBV7-9 CASSLADRPNYGYTF
TRBJ2-1 TRBV28 CASSQQQSSYNGQFF
TRBJ1-1 TRBV29-1 CSVEGYTEAFF
TRBJ2-1 TRBV2 CVSSESGTPKQFF
TRBJ1-6 TRBV11-2 CASSLVQGYNPPLHF
TRBJ2-5 TRBV30 CAFFRTGSEETQYF